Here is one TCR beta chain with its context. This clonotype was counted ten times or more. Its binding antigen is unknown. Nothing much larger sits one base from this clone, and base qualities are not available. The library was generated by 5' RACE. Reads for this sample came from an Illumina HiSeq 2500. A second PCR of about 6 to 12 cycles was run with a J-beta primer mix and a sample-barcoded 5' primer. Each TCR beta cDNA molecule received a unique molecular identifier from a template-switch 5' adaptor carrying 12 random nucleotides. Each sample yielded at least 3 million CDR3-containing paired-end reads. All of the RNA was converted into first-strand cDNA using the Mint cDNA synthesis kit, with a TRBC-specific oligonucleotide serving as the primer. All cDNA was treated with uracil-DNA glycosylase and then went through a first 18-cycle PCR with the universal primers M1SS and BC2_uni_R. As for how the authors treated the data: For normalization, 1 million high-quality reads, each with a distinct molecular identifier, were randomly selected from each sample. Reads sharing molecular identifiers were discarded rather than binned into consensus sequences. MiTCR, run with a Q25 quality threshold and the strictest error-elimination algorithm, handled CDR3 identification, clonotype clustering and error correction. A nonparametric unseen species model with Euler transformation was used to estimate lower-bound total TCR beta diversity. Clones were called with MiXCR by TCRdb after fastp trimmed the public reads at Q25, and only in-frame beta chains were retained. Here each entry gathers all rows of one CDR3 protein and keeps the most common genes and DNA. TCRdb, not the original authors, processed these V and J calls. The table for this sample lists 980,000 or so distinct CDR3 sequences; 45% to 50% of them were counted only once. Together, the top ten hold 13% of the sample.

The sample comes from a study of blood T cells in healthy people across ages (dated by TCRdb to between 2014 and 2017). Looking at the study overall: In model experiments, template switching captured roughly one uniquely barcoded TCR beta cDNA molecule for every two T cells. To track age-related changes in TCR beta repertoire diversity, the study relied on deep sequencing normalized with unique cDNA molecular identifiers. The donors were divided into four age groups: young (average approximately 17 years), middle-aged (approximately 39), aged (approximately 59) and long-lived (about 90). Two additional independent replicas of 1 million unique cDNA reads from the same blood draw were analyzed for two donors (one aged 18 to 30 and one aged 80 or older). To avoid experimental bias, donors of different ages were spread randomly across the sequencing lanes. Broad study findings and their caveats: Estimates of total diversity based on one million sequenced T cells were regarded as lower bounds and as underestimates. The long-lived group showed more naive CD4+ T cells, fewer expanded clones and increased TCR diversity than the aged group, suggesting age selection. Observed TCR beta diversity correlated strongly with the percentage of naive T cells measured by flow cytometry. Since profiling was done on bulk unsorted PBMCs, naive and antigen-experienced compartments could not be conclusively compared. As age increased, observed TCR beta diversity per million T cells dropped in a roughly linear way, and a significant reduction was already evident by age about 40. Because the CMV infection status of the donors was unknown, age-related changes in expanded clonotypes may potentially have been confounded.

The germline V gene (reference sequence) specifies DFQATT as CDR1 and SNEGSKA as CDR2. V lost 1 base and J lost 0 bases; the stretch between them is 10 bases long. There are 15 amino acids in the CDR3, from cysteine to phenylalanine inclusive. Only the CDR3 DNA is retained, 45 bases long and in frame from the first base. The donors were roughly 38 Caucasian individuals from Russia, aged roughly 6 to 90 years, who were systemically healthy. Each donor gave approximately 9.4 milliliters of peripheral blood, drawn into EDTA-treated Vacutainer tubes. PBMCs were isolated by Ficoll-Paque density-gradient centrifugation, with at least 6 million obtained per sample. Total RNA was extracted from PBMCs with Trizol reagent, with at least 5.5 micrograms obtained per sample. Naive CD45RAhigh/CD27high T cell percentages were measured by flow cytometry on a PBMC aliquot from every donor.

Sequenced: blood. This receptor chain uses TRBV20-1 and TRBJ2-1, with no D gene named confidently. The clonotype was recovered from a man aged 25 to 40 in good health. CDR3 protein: CSARGGGSSYNEQFF. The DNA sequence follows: TGCAGTGCTAGAGGAGGCGGATCCTCCTACAATGAGCAGTTCTTC.